This passage covers 9 T cell receptor beta chains from one sample sequenced in a study of liver allograft versus peripheral blood T cells. The overall study: Recipients' peripheral blood served as the comparator for T cell receptor repertoires in transplanted livers.

TCRdb independently ran MiXCR on the reads; one entry per CDR3 protein. The table lists around 11,000 distinct CDR3 sequences, 20% to 25% of them singletons. The receptors originated from a human patient who had a liver transplant. Some T cells may have come from the graft donor.

The J gene is TRBJ2-6, the V gene TRBV20-1; D not resolved. The V and J ends lost 0 bases and 0 bases respectively, with 6 bases between them. The CDR3 covers 15 residues. Germline assignment: CDR1 DFQATT and CDR2 SNEGSKA (reference sequence). The CDR3, as DNA: TGCAGTGCTAGAGAGCGGAGCTCTGGGGCCAACGTCCTGACTTTC. This codes for CSARERSSGANVLTF.

In this sample, this clonotype is medium-sized. This sequence joins TRBV10-3 and TRBJ1-2; 9 bases map to TRBD1. The length of the CDR3 is 13 residues. V lost 4 bases and J lost 3; bases outside the gene matches: 0. Germline V gene lookup returns CDR1 ENHRY and CDR2 SYGVKD. This CDR3 reads CAISGQGDYGYTF. The CDR3 DNA reads TGTGCCATCAGTGGACAGGGGGACTATGGCTACACCTTC.

V gene TRBV12-3 or TRBV12-4 combines with J gene TRBJ2-7, with D possibly being TRBD2 (6 bases). The CDR3 contains 13 residues. Trimming took 2 bases from V and 9 from J, leaving 14 bases between them. This CDR3 is CASSLRGDGGQYF. Written as DNA, the CDR3 is TGTGCCAGCAGTTTAAGGGGTGACGGGGGGCAGTACTTC.

The CDR3, as DNA: TGTGCCTGGATCTCAAAGGGACAGAAGTACGAGCAGTACTTC. This encodes CAWISKGQKYEQYF. The chain joins TRBV30 to TRBJ2-7, with 7 positions matching TRBD1. The CDR3 extends over 14 amino acids. V was pared by 4 bases and J by 4 bases, with 10 bases of the junction left unmatched. In germline, CDR1 is GTSNPN, CDR2 SVGIG (reference sequence).

V is TRBV7-9 and J is TRBJ1-2; D is undetermined. The germline CDR1 and CDR2 sequences are SEHNR and FQNEAQ (reference sequence). This CDR3 spans 13 amino acids. V dropped 3 bases and J dropped 5 bases, with 10 bases sitting between them. The CDR3 DNA reads as TGTGCCAGCAGCTTCAGCCGTACGTATGGCTACACCTTC. Residues: CASSFSRTYGYTF.

A few counts support this clonotype. The gene calls are TRBV15 and TRBJ2-1; 9 positions match TRBD2. The CDR3 has 18 residues. V trimming: 0 bases; J trimming: 5 bases; junction bases outside the gene matches: 11. Germline assignment: CDR1 LNHNV and CDR2 YYDKDF (reference sequence). CDR3 sequence (DNA): TGTGCCACCAGCAGAGAACGCGGGACTAGCCGGATAAACAATGAGCAGTTCTTC. It encodes CATSRERGTSRINNEQFF.

The chain combines TRBV7-2 with TRBJ1-6; possible D gene TRBD1, 6 bases. This CDR3 has 15 residues. Germline CDR1 is SGHTA and CDR2 is FQGNSA. Trimming took off 4 bases at V and 2 bases at J, with 9 bases between the two ends. In DNA form, the CDR3 reads TGTGCCAGCAGCTCCAGGGGCCCCTATAATTCACCCCTCCACTTT. It translates to CASSSRGPYNSPLHF. Combining the CDR3 with reference TRBV7-2 and TRBJ1-6 gives the whole variable domain GAGVSQSPSNKVTEKGKDVELRCDPISGHTALYWYRQSLGQGLEFLIYFQGNSAPDKSGLPSDRFSAERTGGSVSTLTIQRTQQEDSAVYLCASSSRGPYNSPLHFGNGTRLTVT.

This clonotype is termed medium-sized. The chain links TRBV19 to TRBJ1-4; D possibly corresponds to TRBD1 (5 bases). Germline CDR1 reads LNHDA; CDR2 reads SQIVND (reference sequence). V lost 5 bases, J lost 6 bases, and 13 bases lay in between. CDR3 length: 14 amino acids. CDR3 region: CASSPSGTDEKLFF. The DNA of the CDR3 is TGTGCCAGTAGTCCCTCCGGGACGGATGAAAAACTGTTTTTT.

This clonotype was seen more than once but under ten times. V is TRBV28 and J is TRBJ1-3; D remains ambiguous. Trimming took off 6 bases at V and 0 bases at J, with 6 bases between the two ends. Germline CDR1 MDHEN, CDR2 SYDVKM. The CDR3 spans 13 residues. CDR3 coding DNA: TGTGCCAGCAGGGGGAGCTCTGGAAACACCATATATTTT. This codes for CASRGSSGNTIYF.